The 31 T cell receptor beta chains below were found in one sample sequenced in a study of blood T cell repertoires in COVID-19. Data came from immunoSEQ multiplex PCR; TCRdb stores just in-frame clones and leaves some out. There are about 210,000 clones in the sample; around 80% occur only once, and approximately 12% lies in the top ten. The sample taken for sequencing was peripheral blood. These receptors were obtained from a woman aged 40 to 55 with acute or convalescent COVID-19.

The chain has TRBV28 and TRBJ2-1; TRBD2 matches at 7 bases. Germline V gives CDR1 MDHEN, CDR2 SYDVKM. The CDR3 is 13 amino acids. V shed 10 bases and J 3 bases; nucleotides not matched to a gene: 6. DNA for the CDR3: TGTGCCATCAGAAAGCGGGACTACAATGAGCAGTTCTTC. Encoded protein: CAIRKRDYNEQFF.

The DNA of the CDR3 is TGTGCCAGCAGCTTAGGGCAGGGTCCCTACAATGAGCAGTTCTTC. Translated: CASSLGQGPYNEQFF. The chain is built from TRBV7-7 and TRBJ2-1; D is possibly TRBD1 (5 bases). Trimming shortened V by 1 base and J by 2 bases, and 9 bases separated the two germline ends. The CDR3 has 15 amino acids. The germline gives CDR1 SSHAT, CDR2 FNYEAQ (reference sequence).

The V call is TRBV20-1, the J call TRBJ2-7; D unresolved. The CDR3 sequence is 12 residues long. Deletions cut 6 bases from V and 7 bases from J, with 16 bases between. Germline V gene data show CDR1 as DFQATT and CDR2 as SNEGSKA (reference sequence). The CDR3 region is CSASSARREQYF. CDR3 DNA: TGCAGTGCGAGTTCCGCGAGGCGGGAGCAGTACTTC.

The chain links TRBV14 to TRBJ1-2; D ambiguous. This CDR3 spans 13 amino acids. V dropped 1 base and J dropped 8 bases, with 11 bases sitting between them. The germline CDR1 and CDR2 sequences are SGHDN and FVKESK. CDR3 sequence reads: CASSQVGWEGYTF. The CDR3 bases are TGTGCCAGCAGCCAAGTCGGTTGGGAGGGCTACACCTTC.

The chain uses TRBV6-5 and TRBJ1-3; 8 bases align to TRBD1. The ends lost 6 bases at V and 5 bases at J; junction bases unmatched: 6. This CDR3 spans 14 amino acids. Per the germline V gene, CDR1 is MNHEY and CDR2 is SVGAGI. The CDR3 region is CASSQQGGRNTIYF. The CDR3 region has the DNA TGTGCCAGCAGCCAACAGGGGGGAAGAAACACCATATATTTT.

The chain uses TRBV6-2 or TRBV6-3 and TRBJ2-1; tentative D call: TRBD1 (5 bases). Trimming removed 4 bases at V and 5 bases at J, with 9 bases between. This CDR3 comprises 13 residues. Germline lookup yields CDR1 MNHEY and CDR2 SVGEGT. The CDR3 DNA reads as TGTGCCAGCAGTTTTATGACAGACAATGAGCAGTTCTTC. Translation: CASSFMTDNEQFF.

The chain links TRBV27 to TRBJ1-4; 7 positions match TRBD1. Germline V CDR1 and CDR2: MNHEY, SMNVEV (reference sequence). Trimming removed 0 bases from V and 8 bases from J; junction bases left unmatched: 9. The CDR3 is 16 amino acids. The CDR3 is CASSLSRGQGVEKLFF. CDR3 nucleotides: TGTGCCAGCAGTTTATCACGTGGGCAGGGGGTCGAAAAACTGTTTTTT.

The table lists this clone with a count of one. The V call is TRBV11-2, the J call TRBJ2-7; 10 positions match TRBD1. With 4 bases clipped from V and 7 bases from J, the junction kept 10 bases outside the gene matches. The germline CDR1 and CDR2 sequences are SGHAT and FQNNGV. The CDR3 is 15 amino acids. The CDR3 coding sequence is TGTGCCAGCAGCTGGGGACAGGGGCTAGTGAGAGAGCAGTACTTC. It specifies CASSWGQGLVREQYF.

The CDR3 DNA reads as TGTGCCAGCAGCGGATCTGTCCGGGACATTAATCAGCCCCAGCATTTT. The encoded protein is CASSGSVRDINQPQHF. The V and J genes are TRBV2 and TRBJ1-5, with D tentatively TRBD1 (6 bases). CDR1 and CDR2 from the germline V gene are SNHLY and FYNNEI. The CDR3 spans 16 residues. V was cut by 6 bases and J by 4 bases, with 19 bases left in between.

The chain couples TRBV29-1 to TRBJ2-6, with 12 nucleotides matching TRBD1. Per germline, CDR1 SQVTM and CDR2 ANQGSEA. V gave up 5 bases and J gave up 1 base; unmatched junction bases: 9. The CDR3 contains 18 residues. The CDR3 reads CSVSLMGQGASGANVLTF. The DNA for the CDR3 is TGCAGCGTTTCCCTCATGGGACAGGGGGCTTCTGGGGCCAACGTCCTGACTTTC.

The CDR3 DNA reads TGTGCCAGCAGCCCGGGGGTGGCTGAAGCTTTCTTT. Translating it yields CASSPGVAEAFF. The chain is built from TRBV7-6 and TRBJ1-1; a possible D gene is TRBD1 (5 bases). Looked up from germline, CDR1 is SGHVS and CDR2 is FNYEAQ. This CDR3 spans 12 amino acids. Trimming left V 5 bases short and J 6 bases short, with 10 bases between.

This chain links TRBV5-1 with TRBJ1-6; D perhaps matches TRBD1 (6 bases). The CDR3 is made up of 16 amino acids. V lost 3 bases, J lost 0 bases, and 10 bases lay in between. Germline-derived CDR1 and CDR2 are SGHRS and YFSETQ. The CDR3 DNA reads TGCGCCAGCAGCTCCAAGGACAGCTCCTATAATTCACCCCTCCACTTT. Translation: CASSSKDSSYNSPLHF. Based on the CDR3 plus reference TRBV5-1 and TRBJ1-6, the full variable domain is KAGVTQTPRYLIKTRGQQVTLSCSPISGHRSVSWYQQTPGQGLQFLFEYFSETQRNKGNFPGRFSGRQFSNSRSEMNVSTLELGDSALYLCASSSKDSSYNSPLHFGNGTRLTVT.

This clone was recorded once. V gene TRBV5-6 combines with J gene TRBJ1-2, with a tentative D call TRBD1 (5 bases). Deletions cut 4 bases from V and 4 bases from J, with 14 bases between. The CDR3 consists of 14 residues. Germline V gives CDR1 SGHDT, CDR2 YYEEEE. CDR3 region: CASSPRRQGYGYTF. For the CDR3, the DNA is TGTGCCAGCAGCCCGAGGCGGCAGGGCTATGGCTACACCTTC.

The CDR3 is CASRGLGYGYTF. CDR3 DNA: TGTGCCAGTAGGGGCTTAGGATATGGCTACACCTTC. The V call is TRBV19, the J call TRBJ1-2; D is unclear. Deletions cut 6 bases from V and 5 bases from J, with 10 bases between. Per the germline V gene, CDR1 is LNHDA and CDR2 is SQIVND (reference sequence). The CDR3 has 12 residues.

The rearrangement joins TRBV4-1 to TRBJ1-2, with 7 bases matching TRBD1. Germline lookup yields CDR1 MGHRA and CDR2 YSYEKL. The CDR3 length is 13 residues. The trim removed 1 base at V and 7 bases at J, leaving 3 bases unmatched. For the CDR3, the DNA is TGCGCCAGCAGCCAAGTCGACAGGGTTGGCTACACCTTC. It translates to CASSQVDRVGYTF.

The chain recombines TRBV2 with TRBJ1-1; TRBD1 might be the D (5 bases). The CDR3 is 13 residues long. Germline assignment: CDR1 SNHLY and CDR2 FYNNEI. V shed 4 bases and J shed 5 bases, with 11 bases lying between them. The CDR3 loop reads CASSVQGMTEAFF. The CDR3 DNA reads TGTGCCAGCAGTGTCCAGGGTATGACTGAAGCTTTCTTT.

V gene TRBV6-5 combines with J gene TRBJ2-2; D call uncertain. V was pared by 11 bases and J by 4 bases, with 17 bases between. Germline-derived CDR1 and CDR2 are MNHEY and SVGAGI. This CDR3 contains 14 residues. The CDR3 here is CAADMGVATGELFF. DNA of the CDR3: TGTGCCGCCGATATGGGCGTTGCCACCGGGGAGCTGTTTTTT.

This rearrangement joins TRBV20-1 to TRBJ2-1, with 7 bases matching TRBD2. CDR3 length: 15 amino acids. Looked up from germline, CDR1 is DFQATT and CDR2 is SNEGSKA (reference sequence). Trimming at V came to 3 bases and at J to 8 bases, leaving 13 bases not matched to a gene. As DNA, the CDR3 is TGCAGTGCTAGTCCCGGGGCGGGAGTTCTCGATGAGCAGTTCTTC. Protein: CSASPGAGVLDEQFF.

V usage is TRBV10-2 and J usage is TRBJ2-7; 10 positions agree with TRBD2. This CDR3 comprises 20 residues. Germline V gene data show CDR1 as WSHSY and CDR2 as SAAADI. The junction had 23 bases not matched to a gene; V was cut back by 0 bases and J by 9 bases. The CDR3 DNA is TGCGCCAGCAGTGAGTCAGCCCTTAAAAATAGCGGGAGGTCTTTAATTGGGCAGTACTTC. It specifies CASSESALKNSGRSLIGQYF.

The rearrangement links TRBV27 to TRBJ1-1; weak D call: TRBD1 (5 bases). Germline lookup yields CDR1 MNHEY and CDR2 SMNVEV (reference sequence). The CDR3 consists of 14 residues. V was pared by 1 base and J by 3 bases, with 9 bases between. The CDR3 sequence: CASSLYWGDTEAFF. The CDR3 DNA sequence: TGTGCCAGCAGTTTATACTGGGGCGACACTGAAGCTTTCTTT.

This clone has just a few counts. The rearrangement links TRBV6-5 to TRBJ1-5; no firm D call. V was pared by 6 bases and J by 0 bases, with 12 bases between. The CDR3 has 15 residues. From germline, CDR1 is MNHEY and CDR2 SVGAGI. For the CDR3, the DNA is TGTGCCAGCAGAGCGGGTTTCGATAGCAATCAGCCCCAGCATTTT. Amino acid sequence: CASRAGFDSNQPQHF.

The chain recombines TRBV3-1 (or the pseudogene TRBV3-2) with TRBJ2-3; possible D gene TRBD2, 7 bases. This CDR3 comprises 15 residues. Trimming removed 0 bases from V and 4 bases from J, with 11 bases in between. Germline CDR1 reads LGHDT; CDR2 reads YNNKEL (reference sequence). The DNA for the CDR3 is TGTGCCAGCAGCCAAGATGGGGGGGGCGCAGATACGCAGTATTTT. Translation: CASSQDGGGADTQYF.

CDR3 coding DNA: TGCGCCAGCACAGACAGCCGGAGTAACTATGGCTACACCTTC. It yields the protein CASTDSRSNYGYTF. The chain joins TRBV10-2 to TRBJ1-2, with D possibly matching TRBD1 (5 bases). Germline CDR1 is WSHSY and CDR2 is SAAADI. The CDR3 is 14 residues long. Trimming cost V 7 bases and J 1 base, with 13 bases left between them.

This rearrangement joins TRBV19 to TRBJ2-1, with 10 bases fitting TRBD2. Germline V gene data show CDR1 as LNHDA and CDR2 as SQIVND (reference sequence). The CDR3 spans 21 residues. The ends lost 3 bases at V and 0 bases at J; junction bases unmatched: 17. The CDR3 loop reads CASSIRGASGSRMASYNEQFF. CDR3 DNA sequence: TGTGCCAGTAGTATCCGGGGGGCTAGCGGGAGTCGAATGGCCTCCTACAATGAGCAGTTCTTC.

V and J are TRBV10-3 and TRBJ2-1, with D perhaps matching TRBD1 (5 bases). The length of the CDR3 is 16 residues. Trimming removed 0 bases at V and 5 bases at J, with 14 bases between. Germline CDR1 ENHRY, CDR2 SYGVKD. The CDR3 protein is CAISESIQAGNNEQFF. The CDR3 DNA follows: TGTGCCATCAGTGAGTCAATCCAGGCAGGGAACAATGAGCAGTTCTTC.

The chain recombines TRBV5-1 with TRBJ2-5, with 10 bases matching TRBD2. Per germline, CDR1 SGHRS and CDR2 YFSETQ. The V segment lost 2 bases and the J segment 5 bases; nucleotides outside the gene matches: 12. The CDR3 covers 17 residues. CDR3: CASSLTLQRGGPETQYF. CDR3 nucleotide sequence: TGCGCCAGCAGCTTAACGCTCCAGCGGGGGGGCCCGGAGACCCAGTACTTC.

The genes are TRBV3-1 (or the pseudogene TRBV3-2) and TRBJ2-3; D is undetermined. Trimming left V 4 bases short and J 2 bases short, with 10 bases between. The CDR3 runs to 14 residues. CDR1 is LGHDT and CDR2 is YNNKEL in the germline V gene (reference sequence). CDR3: CASSRSLNTDTQYF. Written as DNA, the CDR3 is TGTGCCAGCAGCCGATCTCTAAACACAGATACGCAGTATTTT.

The chain links TRBV30 to TRBJ1-3; D gene ambiguous. In germline, CDR1 is GTSNPN, CDR2 SVGIG (reference sequence). This CDR3 region has 15 residues. Trimming left V 5 bases short and J 0 bases short, with 14 bases between. The DNA of the CDR3 is TGTGCCTGGGGGCCTGATAGTTTCTCTGGAAACACCATATATTTT. Its protein is CAWGPDSFSGNTIYF.

The chain carries TRBV29-1 and TRBJ1-1; D perhaps matches TRBD1 (6 bases). V was shortened by 5 bases and J by 1 base, with 17 bases between the two germline ends. Per the germline V gene, CDR1 is SQVTM and CDR2 is ANQGSEA. The CDR3 consists of 15 residues. This CDR3 is CSVTLDSRSNTEAFF. CDR3 bases: TGCAGCGTTACTCTGGACAGCCGATCGAACACTGAAGCTTTCTTT.

The V call is TRBV24-1, the J call TRBJ2-1, with no clear D. The CDR3 covers 15 residues. Trimming shortened V by 7 bases and J by 0 bases, and 12 bases separated the two germline ends. Germline V lookup: CDR1 KGHDR, CDR2 SFDVKD. The CDR3 sequence: CATSDRVSSYNEQFF. In DNA form, the CDR3 reads TGTGCCACCAGCGATCGGGTTTCCTCCTACAATGAGCAGTTCTTC.

This chain joins TRBV27 and TRBJ1-5; 10 positions match TRBD1. J lost 6 bases, V lost 5 bases, and 4 bases had no gene match. This CDR3 has 14 residues. The germline V gene encodes CDR1 MNHEY and CDR2 SMNVEV (reference sequence). The CDR3, as DNA: TGTGCCAGCAGTCAGGACAGGGGGTTTCAGCCCCAGCATTTT. This encodes CASSQDRGFQPQHF.